This T cell receptor (beta chain) is drawn from a study of T-cell memory formation after mild COVID-19. Points from the study as a whole: Clones that contracted from day 15 to 85 had balanced CD4/CD8; later expanders were CD4+ biased.

TCRdb reprocessed the 5' RACE reads with MiXCR, giving one entry per CDR3 protein. Of about 260,000 distinct CDR3 sequences in the sample, roughly a sixth are singletons; the top ten hold 20% to 25%. Regarding this clonotype: Its specificity is unknown.

The CDR3 consists of 19 residues. V lost 4 bases to trimming and J lost 2 bases; unmatched junction nucleotides: 14. Per the germline V gene, CDR1 is MGHRA and CDR2 is YSYEKL. Sequencing was performed on PBMCs or a T cell subset sorted from them (not recorded which). The receptor was derived from a young man who had mild COVID-19 (a few samples of this study predate the infection). Cell type and time point are not known. The chain employs TRBV4-1 and TRBJ2-1; 10 bases match TRBD2. Here the CDR3 DNA reads TGCGCCAGCAGCCCCACCCCCTGGGCTAGCGGGGGTACCTACAATGAGCAGTTCTTC. Protein: CASSPTPWASGGTYNEQFF.